This passage covers 4 T cell receptor beta chains from one sample sequenced in a study of T-cell memory formation after mild COVID-19. TCRdb re-derived calls from the 5' RACE reads in MiXCR, one entry per CDR3 protein. The profile shows 450,000 or so distinct CDR3 sequences, about 23% of them singletons. Sequenced input: PBMCs or a T cell subset sorted from them (not recorded which). All receptors come from an adult woman who had mild COVID-19 (a few samples of this study predate the infection). Cell type and time point are not known.

The V and J genes are TRBV18 and TRBJ2-5; D uncertain. Trimming pared 2 bases from V and 0 bases from J, leaving 13 bases between. Germline CDR1 reads KGHSH; CDR2 reads LQKENI. The CDR3 runs to 16 residues. This CDR3 reads CASSPSKEAYQETQYF. The CDR3 bases are TGTGCCAGCTCACCATCCAAAGAGGCGTACCAAGAGACCCAGTACTTC.

This clonotype came up many times. This chain connects TRBV20-1 to TRBJ2-5, with 7 positions matching TRBD2. Germline CDR1 reads DFQATT; CDR2 reads SNEGSKA (reference sequence). The junction had 9 bases not matched to a gene; V was cut back by 4 bases and J by 4 bases. The CDR3 loop spans 14 amino acids. CDR3 amino acids: CSAKSGGSGETQYF. DNA of the CDR3: TGCAGTGCTAAGTCAGGCGGGAGTGGAGAGACCCAGTACTTC.

The rearrangement uses TRBV7-8 and TRBJ2-1; 9 bases are shared with TRBD2. Per germline, CDR1 SGHVS and CDR2 FQNEAQ. Trimming took 0 bases from V and 2 from J; bases not matched to a gene: 2. This CDR3 comprises 16 residues. As DNA, the CDR3 is TGTGCCAGCAGCTTAGCGCTAGCGGGGACCTACAATGAGCAGTTCTTC. As protein: CASSLALAGTYNEQFF.

The chain has TRBV24-1 and TRBJ2-5, with a weak D call TRBD1 (6 bases). This CDR3 spans 15 amino acids. V gave up 3 bases and J gave up 1 base, with 11 bases separating them. From germline, CDR1 is KGHDR and CDR2 SFDVKD. CDR3 coding DNA: TGTGCCACCAGTGATAATCAGGGGACCCAAGAGACCCAGTACTTC. Translating gives CATSDNQGTQETQYF.